This T cell receptor (beta chain) is drawn from a study of neurological immune-mediated disorders. The germline gives CDR1 DFQATT, CDR2 SNEGSKA (reference sequence). Trimming removed 1 base from V and 1 base from J, with 13 bases in between. The CDR3 length is 15 residues. This clonotype was found many times. Its matching antigen is unknown. The study's findings and limits: None of the CDR3 amino acid sequences in expanded clones turned up in more than one subject, which points to private repertoires in all groups.

The cDNA was synthesized by means of template-switch 5'RACE, which was carried out with 10-nucleotide random UMIs. Using its own MiXCR run on the 5' RACE reads, TCRdb lists one record per CDR3 protein. The data contain more than 45,000 distinct CDR3 sequences, about 4% of them singletons. This TCR derives from a man aged 45-65 years with multiple sclerosis. The sample consisted of PBMCs. The chain combines TRBV20-1 with TRBJ1-1; D might be TRBD1 (6 bases). CDR3 loop: CSARATRTANTEAFF. The CDR3 DNA follows: TGCAGTGCTAGAGCTACCAGGACAGCGAACACTGAAGCTTTCTTT.